What follows are 28 T cell receptor beta chains derived from one specimen sequenced in a study of human T cells and chemical hapten exposure. MiXCR, applied by TCRdb to the RACE reads, yields one record per CDR3 protein. This sample yields 97,000 or so distinct CDR3 sequences, of which 25% to 30% are seen a single time; 9% to 12% belongs to the top ten. Time point: patch test 3, about 24 weeks after DPC sensitization. Treatment described: therapeutic diphenylcyclopropenone sensitization with weekly scalp DPC. The input for sequencing was whole blood, taken in connection with sensitization to the hapten diphenylcyclopropenone (DPC). Receptors were obtained from a man aged 40-49 years with alopecia areata. Some clones in this sample may be carry-over from other donors' samples.

The V call is TRBV5-1, the J call TRBJ2-7; 9 nucleotides match TRBD2. V dropped 2 bases and J dropped 3; count of bases not matched to a gene: 6. The CDR3 has 15 amino acids. Per the germline V gene, CDR1 is SGHRS and CDR2 is YFSETQ. CDR3 bases: TGCGCCAGCAGCTTCACCGGACTAGCGAACTACGAGCAGTACTTC. As protein: CASSFTGLANYEQYF.

V and J are TRBV5-6 and TRBJ2-5; D may be TRBD2 (5 bases). Germline CDR1 reads SGHDT; CDR2 reads YYEEEE. V lost 2 bases and J lost 3, with 8 bases in between. The CDR3 contains 13 residues. CDR3 nucleotides: TGTGCCAGCAGCTTTCGGGAAGAAGAGACCCAGTACTTC. Protein sequence: CASSFREEETQYF.

The rearrangement joins TRBV3-1 to TRBJ2-7; D is unclear. CDR1 is LGHDT and CDR2 is YNNKEL in the germline V gene (reference sequence). The CDR3 consists of 17 residues. Trimming cost V 0 bases and J 2 bases, with 17 bases left between them. In nucleotides, the CDR3 is TGTGCCAGCAGCCAAGATTCGGGCAACTTATACCCCTACGAGCAGTACTTC. Its translation is CASSQDSGNLYPYEQYF.

This clonotype was picked up a small number of times. The chain is built from TRBV10-2 and TRBJ2-3, with 15 positions matching TRBD2. Per the germline V gene, CDR1 is WSHSY and CDR2 is SAAADI. Losses at the gene ends were 8 bases for V and 5 bases for J; bases not matched to a gene: 5. The CDR3 sequence is 15 residues long. The DNA of the CDR3 is TGCGCCAGCTTTGGACTAGCGGGAGGGCAAGATACGCAGTATTTT. Its translation is CASFGLAGGQDTQYF.

The chain recombines TRBV7-2 with TRBJ1-6, with D possibly matching TRBD1 (5 bases). Trimming took 6 bases from V and 0 from J, leaving 15 bases between them. Germline CDR1 is SGHTA and CDR2 is FQGNSA. CDR3 length: 17 amino acids. CDR3 amino acids: CASSLGGVSSYNSPLHF. For the CDR3, the DNA is TGTGCCAGCAGTCTGGGGGGGGTGAGCTCCTATAATTCACCCCTCCACTTT.

This rearrangement joins TRBV29-1 to TRBJ1-1; 7 nucleotides match TRBD1. CDR1 SQVTM and CDR2 ANQGSEA come from the germline V gene. The CDR3 has 14 amino acids. V lost 6 bases to trimming and J lost 3 bases; unmatched junction nucleotides: 10. The CDR3 nucleotides read TGCAGCGTGGGCAGACAGGGTTGGGACACTGAAGCTTTCTTT. Protein: CSVGRQGWDTEAFF.

This clonotype was counted a few times. This chain joins TRBV6-5 and TRBJ1-3; D remains ambiguous. V was cut by 6 bases and J by 1 base, with 7 bases left in between. The CDR3 is made up of 13 amino acids. Germline CDR1 reads MNHEY; CDR2 reads SVGAGI. Written as DNA, the CDR3 is TGTGCCAGCAGGCGGGATTCTGGAAACACCATATATTTT. Protein: CASRRDSGNTIYF.

This clonotype was picked up a small number of times. J is TRBJ2-2 and V is TRBV6-2 or TRBV6-3, with D hard to call. CDR3 length equals 17 residues. From germline, CDR1 is MNHEY and CDR2 SVGEGT. The V end lost 0 bases, the J end lost 5 bases, and 16 bases lay between the germline ends. CDR3 loop: CASSYSKAARRTGELFF. The CDR3 nucleotides are TGTGCCAGCAGTTACTCGAAGGCAGCGAGAAGGACCGGGGAGCTGTTTTTT.

This clonotype was seen a few times. The rearrangement uses TRBV6-1 and TRBJ1-2; the D is unclear. This CDR3 is built from 14 residues. Per the germline V gene, CDR1 is MNHNS and CDR2 is SASEGT. Deletions cut 0 bases from V and 4 bases from J, with 9 bases between. CDR3 residues: CASSEAGRAYGYTF. The CDR3 nucleotides read TGTGCCAGCAGTGAAGCCGGTAGAGCCTATGGCTACACCTTC.

This chain connects TRBV14 to TRBJ1-6; TRBD1 is a possible D gene (6 bases). CDR1 is SGHDN, CDR2 FVKESK, per germline. Deletions cut 4 bases from V and 6 bases from J, with 10 bases between. The CDR3 runs 14 residues. DNA for the CDR3: TGTGCCAGCAGCCTCGACAGGTCTAATTCACCCCTCCACTTT. It is translated as CASSLDRSNSPLHF.

The chain couples TRBV4-3 to TRBJ2-1; D is unclear. The CDR3 has 13 residues. V lost 4 bases and J 10 bases, leaving 14 bases between the germline ends. Per germline, CDR1 LGHNA and CDR2 YSLEER. The chain's CDR3 is CASSPMTLREQFF. The CDR3 DNA is TGCGCCAGCAGCCCGATGACTTTAAGGGAGCAGTTCTTC.

In its sample, this clonotype was seen a few times. The CDR3 reads CASSLGNPNTEAFF. CDR3 in DNA: TGTGCCAGCAGTCTGGGCAACCCGAACACTGAAGCTTTCTTT. The rearrangement uses TRBV27 and TRBJ1-1; D unresolved. V lost 5 bases and J lost 1, with 11 bases in between. The CDR3 spans 14 residues. Germline CDR1 reads MNHEY; CDR2 reads SMNVEV (reference sequence).

The chain has TRBV28 and TRBJ2-7; TRBD1 or TRBD2 may be the D gene (6 bases each). Germline-derived CDR1 and CDR2 are MDHEN and SYDVKM. The V and J ends lost 2 bases and 4 bases respectively, with 12 bases between them. The CDR3 length is 14 residues. The CDR3 reads CASSLIGGTYEQYF. Written as DNA, the CDR3 is TGTGCCAGCAGTTTAATAGGGGGGACTTACGAGCAGTACTTC.

This clonotype was found a few times. The rearrangement links TRBV27 to TRBJ2-7, with 7 bases aligning to TRBD1. The length of the CDR3 is 18 residues. J was trimmed by 2 bases and V by 6 bases; bases with no gene match: 19. The germline CDR1 and CDR2 sequences are MNHEY and SMNVEV (reference sequence). The CDR3, as DNA: TGTGCCAGCAGCCCGGTTAGATCCCGGGACAGACTCCCCTACGAGCAGTACTTC. As protein: CASSPVRSRDRLPYEQYF.

This clonotype was detected many times. This chain uses TRBV7-9 with TRBJ2-2; D remains unclear. Germline V lookup: CDR1 SEHNR, CDR2 FQNEAQ (reference sequence). V was trimmed by 3 bases and J by 2 bases, leaving 7 bases between them. This CDR3 has 14 residues. In nucleotides, the CDR3 is TGTGCCAGCAGCTTTGGTTTTAACACCGGGGAGCTGTTTTTT. It codes for CASSFGFNTGELFF.

The chain links TRBV12-3 or TRBV12-4 to TRBJ1-1; 7 nucleotides line up with TRBD1. The CDR3 has 14 amino acids. Trimming cost V 5 bases and J 3 bases; bases outside gene matches: 6. Written as DNA, the CDR3 is TGTGCCAGCAGTCGCAGGGGGGGCGACACTGAAGCTTTCTTT. Encoded protein: CASSRRGGDTEAFF.

J is TRBJ1-2 and V is TRBV5-1; TRBD1 is a possible D gene (5 bases). The CDR3 contains 14 residues. The germline V gene has CDR1 SGHRS and CDR2 YFSETQ. V was trimmed by 5 bases and J by 7 bases, leaving 18 bases between them. The DNA of the CDR3 is TGCGCCAGCAGTCCCCAGCCGACAGCAGGTGGCTACACCTTC. It encodes CASSPQPTAGGYTF.

The chain recombines TRBV20-1 with TRBJ2-7; TRBD1 aligns across 10 bases. Germline V lookup: CDR1 DFQATT, CDR2 SNEGSKA (reference sequence). With V trimmed by 1 base and J by 3 bases, 6 bases remained unmatched. The CDR3 spans 15 residues. The CDR3: CSARGPGQGFYEQYF. CDR3 nucleotide sequence: TGCAGTGCTAGAGGGCCGGGACAGGGGTTCTACGAGCAGTACTTC.

This clonotype was picked up a small number of times. The genes are TRBV28 and TRBJ2-4, with D maybe TRBD1 (8 bases). The CDR3 contains 15 residues. Germline lookup yields CDR1 MDHEN and CDR2 SYDVKM. With 5 bases removed from V and 3 bases from J, the gap between germline ends came to 14 bases. CDR3 sequence (DNA): TGTGCCAGCAGTGTACACAGGGGGGGCAAAAACATTCAGTACTTC. Amino acid sequence: CASSVHRGGKNIQYF.

The chain carries TRBV20-1 and TRBJ1-3; 8 bases map to TRBD1. The CDR3 runs to 15 residues. Looked up from germline, CDR1 is DFQATT and CDR2 is SNEGSKA (reference sequence). V shed 2 bases and J 4 bases; nucleotides not matched to a gene: 7. The CDR3 is CSARSQGASGNTIYF. Here the CDR3 DNA reads TGCAGTGCTAGAAGCCAGGGGGCGTCGGGAAACACCATATATTTT.

The chain uses TRBV7-2 and TRBJ1-4, with D hard to call. Germline V gene data show CDR1 as SGHTA and CDR2 as FQGNSA. The CDR3 totals 14 residues. V gave up 3 bases and J gave up 8 bases, with 13 bases separating them. CDR3 bases: TGTGCCAGCAGCTTTCGACAAGGCCAAGAAAAACTGTTTTTT. This translates into CASSFRQGQEKLFF.

The rearrangement uses TRBV3-1 and TRBJ1-2; D is ambiguous. CDR3 size: 13 residues. V gave up 3 bases and J gave up 7 bases, with 12 bases separating them. Germline lookup yields CDR1 LGHDT and CDR2 YNNKEL (reference sequence). The CDR3 region is CASSQIPQAGYTF. As DNA, the CDR3 is TGTGCCAGCAGCCAGATCCCCCAGGCTGGCTACACCTTC.

The chain combines TRBV4-1 with TRBJ2-1; D may be TRBD1 (6 bases). V lost 0 bases and J lost 0, with 12 bases in between. Germline V gene lookup returns CDR1 MGHRA and CDR2 YSYEKL. The CDR3 is made up of 17 amino acids. The CDR3 protein is CASSQDRAGDSYNEQFF. The DNA of the CDR3 is TGCGCCAGCAGCCAAGATCGAGCAGGGGACTCCTACAATGAGCAGTTCTTC.

The chain has TRBV19 and TRBJ2-4; D is ambiguous. V was cut by 5 bases and J by 5 bases, with 10 bases left in between. Germline-derived CDR1 and CDR2 are LNHDA and SQIVND (reference sequence). The CDR3 runs to 13 residues. The CDR3 loop reads CASSLYHQNIQYF. The CDR3 coding sequence is TGTGCCAGTAGTTTGTACCACCAAAACATTCAGTACTTC.

This clonotype was observed many times. The chain joins TRBV6-2 or TRBV6-3 to TRBJ1-5, with D unclear. V was shortened by 3 bases and J by 2 bases, with 11 bases between the two germline ends. Germline loops: CDR1 MNHEY, CDR2 SVGEGT. This CDR3 has 15 residues. The CDR3 loop reads CASSYWGFGNQPQHF. The DNA for the CDR3 is TGTGCCAGCAGTTATTGGGGTTTCGGCAATCAGCCCCAGCATTTT.

The chain combines TRBV6-2 or TRBV6-3 with TRBJ2-4, with D hard to call. This CDR3 contains 13 residues. Germline V gene sequence: CDR1 MNHEY, CDR2 SVGEGT. V was trimmed by 6 bases and J by 5 bases, leaving 11 bases between them. CDR3 loop: CASRTAFENIQYF. In DNA, the CDR3 is TGTGCCAGCAGAACAGCCTTTGAAAACATTCAGTACTTC.

The sample holds many counts of this clonotype. This sequence joins TRBV20-1 and TRBJ2-7; a weak D match, TRBD1 (5 bases). This CDR3 has 17 residues. From germline, CDR1 is DFQATT and CDR2 SNEGSKA (reference sequence). The ends were cut back, 0 bases at V and 3 bases at J, with 21 bases in the middle. The DNA for the CDR3 is TGCAGTGCTAGAGATTCTATGTCGGGCAGGGTGTTCTACGAGCAGTACTTC. Encoded protein: CSARDSMSGRVFYEQYF.

The V gene is TRBV5-5, the J gene TRBJ2-7, with TRBD1 matching over 8 bases. Germline values: CDR1 SGHKS, CDR2 YYEKEE (reference sequence). The length of the CDR3 is 13 residues. With V trimmed by 3 bases and J by 4 bases, 3 bases remained unmatched. CDR3 DNA sequence: TGTGCCAGCAGCTGGAGGACAGGGTACGAGCAGTACTTC. Encoded protein: CASSWRTGYEQYF.